The 30 T cell receptor beta chains below come from one sample, sequenced in a study of OX40 agonist ivuxolimab in advanced cancers. The method behind the library was the immunoSEQ multiplex PCR assay. TCRdb holds this immuneACCESS table with in-frame rearrangements only. Some clones are missing; in checked studies, unresolved V genes explain under half, and the rest has no known cause. Recorded for this sample are about 82,000 clones; around nine tenths of them occurred a single time. In total, the top ten clones hold less than 0.85% of the sample. The sequences come from CD4+ or CD8+ T cells sorted from blood, collected in a trial of the OX40 agonist ivuxolimab. The receptors stem from an adult with an advanced solid tumor such as melanoma, head and neck, liver or kidney cancer.

The rearrangement links TRBV7-2 to TRBJ2-5, with D tentatively TRBD2 (6 bases). The V and J ends lost 0 bases and 13 bases respectively, with 15 bases between them. This CDR3 is built from 13 residues. Germline V gives CDR1 SGHTA, CDR2 FQGNSA. CDR3 DNA: TGTGCCAGCAGCTTAGCCCGGGGGTGGGGTGGGTACTTC. Translating gives CASSLARGWGGYF.

The chain joins TRBV29-1 to TRBJ2-7; 13 positions agree with TRBD2. V shed 1 base, J shed 7 bases, and the junction held 1 base outside the gene matches. Germline V gene lookup returns CDR1 SQVTM and CDR2 ANQGSEA. The CDR3 has 13 residues. CDR3: CSVEGTSGREQYF. The DNA of the CDR3 is TGCAGCGTTGAAGGGACTAGCGGGAGAGAGCAGTACTTC.

The V call is TRBV27, the J call TRBJ1-5; no clear D. There are 16 residues in the CDR3. V shed 5 bases and J shed 3 bases, with 17 bases lying between them. The V gene's germline CDR1 is MNHEY and CDR2 SMNVEV (reference sequence). CDR3 bases: TGTGCCAGCAGTCCGACGGCCCCGGACCTCAATCAGCCCCAGCATTTT. This translates into CASSPTAPDLNQPQHF.

The V and J genes are TRBV27 and TRBJ2-3; D ambiguous. This CDR3 spans 13 amino acids. The V gene's germline CDR1 is MNHEY and CDR2 SMNVEV (reference sequence). Trimming took off 6 bases at V and 0 bases at J, with 7 bases between the two ends. CDR3 coding DNA: TGTGCCAGCAGCCAGGACAGCACAGATACGCAGTATTTT. This gives the protein CASSQDSTDTQYF.

This clone was seen more than once but under ten times. V usage is TRBV28 and J usage is TRBJ2-3; 9 nucleotides line up with TRBD2. Looked up from germline, CDR1 is MDHEN and CDR2 is SYDVKM. The CDR3 consists of 14 residues. J gave up 7 bases and V 6 bases, and 8 bases lay outside the gene matches. CDR3 sequence reads: CASRPISGRHTQYF. CDR3 nucleotide sequence: TGTGCCAGCAGACCGATTAGCGGGAGACATACGCAGTATTTT.

This clone appeared once. This chain joins TRBV28 and TRBJ2-7; D may correspond to TRBD1 or TRBD2 (6 bases each). The germline V gene has CDR1 MDHEN and CDR2 SYDVKM. The CDR3 has 15 amino acids. V dropped 2 bases and J dropped 0 bases, with 11 bases sitting between them. The CDR3 DNA follows: TGTGCCAGCAGTTTACCGGGGGCGGCCTCCTACGAGCAGTACTTC. Its protein is CASSLPGAASYEQYF.

The chain uses TRBV4-2 and TRBJ2-2; D call uncertain. CDR1 is LGHNA, CDR2 YNFKEQ, per germline. Trimming pared 1 base from V and 4 bases from J, leaving 4 bases between. This CDR3 region has 13 residues. The CDR3 nucleotides read TGTGCCAGCAGCCAAGGGGGCACCGGGGAGCTGTTTTTT. This gives the protein CASSQGGTGELFF.

J is TRBJ1-3 and V is TRBV6-1, with 10 bases identical to TRBD1. Germline CDR1 reads MNHNS; CDR2 reads SASEGT. This CDR3 contains 13 residues. V lost 6 bases and J lost 7; bases outside the gene matches: 3. In nucleotides, the CDR3 is TGTGCCAGCAGGACGGGACAGGGGAACACCATATATTTT. Its protein product is CASRTGQGNTIYF.

The CDR3 nucleotides read TGTGCCAGCAGCCTTTCAGATGAGCAGTTCTTC. Its translation is CASSLSDEQFF. The J gene is TRBJ2-1, the V gene TRBV7-6, with D uncertain. The CDR3 is 11 amino acids. Trimming cost V 5 bases and J 8 bases, with 7 bases left between them. Per the germline V gene, CDR1 is SGHVS and CDR2 is FNYEAQ. Full variable domain (missing parts from reference TRBV7-6 and TRBJ2-1): GAGVSQSPRYKVTKRGQDVALRCDPISGHVSLYWYRQALGQGPEFLTYFNYEAQQDKSGLPNDRFSAERPEGSISTLTIQRTEQRDSAMYRCASSLSDEQFFGPGTRLTVL.

The chain carries TRBV7-2 and TRBJ2-2, with TRBD1 matching 7 bases. The CDR3 has 16 amino acids. Germline lookup yields CDR1 SGHTA and CDR2 FQGNSA. Losses at the gene ends were 0 bases for V and 1 base for J; bases not matched to a gene: 2. The CDR3 is CASSLAGQLNTGELFF. CDR3 nucleotides: TGTGCCAGCAGCTTAGCGGGACAGTTGAACACCGGGGAGCTGTTTTTT.

This rearrangement joins TRBV19 to TRBJ1-2; D remains ambiguous. V lost 3 bases and J lost 4, with 9 bases in between. CDR3 length: 13 amino acids. Per germline, CDR1 LNHDA and CDR2 SQIVND (reference sequence). The CDR3 is CASSIGRTYGYTF. DNA of the CDR3: TGTGCCAGTAGTATTGGACGGACCTATGGCTACACCTTC.

The chain carries TRBV30 and TRBJ1-4, with D tentatively TRBD1 (5 bases). Germline assignment: CDR1 GTSNPN and CDR2 SVGIG (reference sequence). The CDR3 is 14 residues long. V shed 2 bases and J shed 7 bases, with 14 bases lying between them. Here the CDR3 DNA reads TGTGCCTGGAGTTTTCCCCCGGGGCCTGAAAAACTGTTTTTT. It codes for CAWSFPPGPEKLFF.

The chain has TRBV4-3 and TRBJ2-2; D is possibly TRBD1 (5 bases). CDR3 size: 18 residues. The ends were cut back, 0 bases at V and 1 base at J, with 15 bases in the middle. The V gene's germline CDR1 is LGHNA and CDR2 YSLEER. The CDR3 sequence: CASSQDGRSGQNTGELFF. CDR3 bases: TGCGCCAGCAGCCAAGATGGTCGATCAGGACAGAACACCGGGGAGCTGTTTTTT.

V gene TRBV14 combines with J gene TRBJ2-7; D is ambiguous. Germline CDR1 SGHDN, CDR2 FVKESK. This CDR3 is 14 amino acids long. Trimming took off 0 bases at V and 1 base at J, with 7 bases between the two ends. In nucleotides, the CDR3 is TGTGCCAGCAGCCAAGATATAGGGTCCTACGAGCAGTACTTC. Protein: CASSQDIGSYEQYF.

About this clone: The same CDR3 also results from other DNA sequences found in this sample. This chain uses TRBV4-2 with TRBJ1-5; no clear D gene. The length of the CDR3 is 14 residues. Deletions cut 0 bases from V and 4 bases from J, with 7 bases between. Germline assignment: CDR1 LGHNA and CDR2 YNFKEQ. CDR3 DNA: TGTGCCAGCAGCCAAGATCTAGGAAATCAGCCCCAGCATTTT. As protein: CASSQDLGNQPQHF.

The CDR3 spells CASSSRESHYEQYF. CDR3 DNA: TGCGCCAGCAGCTCCCGGGAGTCCCACTACGAGCAGTACTTC. The chain employs TRBV5-1 and TRBJ2-7; perhaps TRBD2 as D (6 bases). This CDR3 is 14 amino acids long. The germline gives CDR1 SGHRS, CDR2 YFSETQ. The ends were cut back, 3 bases at V and 3 bases at J, with 13 bases in the middle.

The chain has TRBV6-1 and TRBJ2-1; 12 bases agree with TRBD2. This CDR3 has 17 amino acids. The V gene end was trimmed by 2 bases and the J gene end by 8 bases; junction bases not matched to a gene: 10. From germline, CDR1 is MNHNS and CDR2 SASEGT. The CDR3 DNA reads as TGTGCCAGCAGTGAACCTAGCGGGAGGGAAATAGTCGATGAGCAGTTCTTC. Its protein is CASSEPSGREIVDEQFF.

There are a few counts of this clone. J is TRBJ1-5 and V is TRBV7-2; D is undetermined. Trimming cost V 2 bases and J 1 base, with 9 bases left between them. Per the germline V gene, CDR1 is SGHTA and CDR2 is FQGNSA. This CDR3 is 15 amino acids long. CDR3 sequence: CASSLTTTSNQPQHF. The DNA for the CDR3 is TGTGCCAGCAGCTTAACGACTACCAGCAATCAGCCCCAGCATTTT.

The gene calls are TRBV19 and TRBJ1-5, with D possibly being TRBD1 (5 bases). This CDR3 has 12 residues. In germline, CDR1 is LNHDA, CDR2 SQIVND (reference sequence). Trimming took off 6 bases at V and 4 bases at J, with 7 bases between the two ends. The DNA of the CDR3 is TGTGCCAGTAGCCAGGGTAATCAGCCCCAGCATTTT. As protein: CASSQGNQPQHF.

The chain has TRBV7-9 and TRBJ2-7; 8 nucleotides line up with TRBD2. This CDR3 is 16 amino acids long. Germline V lookup: CDR1 SEHNR, CDR2 FQNEAQ (reference sequence). Losses at the gene ends were 2 bases for V and 2 bases for J; bases not matched to a gene: 8. The CDR3 DNA is TGTGCCAGCAGCTTAAGGGGTAGCGGGATGACCTACGAGCAGTACTTC. Translation gives CASSLRGSGMTYEQYF.

The CDR3, as DNA: TGTGCCAGCACCGGGGGGATGAGAACTGAAGCTTTCTTT. Its protein product is CASTGGMRTEAFF. V gene TRBV2 combines with J gene TRBJ1-1, with a tentative D call TRBD1 (5 bases). Germline V gives CDR1 SNHLY, CDR2 FYNNEI. Trimming pared 7 bases from V and 5 bases from J, leaving 14 bases between. CDR3 size: 13 residues.

This rearrangement joins TRBV11-3 to TRBJ2-3; TRBD2 matches 9 bases. The CDR3 has 14 residues. Trimming cost V 5 bases and J 2 bases; bases outside gene matches: 2. The germline V gene has CDR1 SGHNT and CDR2 YENEEA. CDR3 DNA sequence: TGTGCCAGCAGCCCGGGACTAGCCACAGATACGCAGTATTTT. Translating gives CASSPGLATDTQYF.

This chain uses TRBV28 with TRBJ1-2; D possibly corresponds to TRBD1 (5 bases). CDR1 and CDR2 from the germline V gene are MDHEN and SYDVKM. The CDR3 consists of 15 residues. V was clipped by 5 bases and J by 8 bases, with 21 bases between them. The CDR3 sequence is CASSIPGTLGEGYTF. The DNA of the CDR3 is TGTGCCAGCAGTATACCGGGGACGCTGGGGGAGGGCTACACCTTC.

The chain recombines TRBV5-1 with TRBJ2-1; 8 nucleotides align to TRBD2. This CDR3 spans 13 amino acids. J gave up 7 bases and V 2 bases, and 2 bases lay outside the gene matches. The germline V gene has CDR1 SGHRS and CDR2 YFSETQ. CDR3 bases: TGCGCCAGCAGCTTCGGGGGGGATAATGAGCAGTTCTTC. As protein: CASSFGGDNEQFF. Using reference TRBV5-1 and TRBJ2-1 for the parts outside the CDR3, the full variable domain is KAGVTQTPRYLIKTRGQQVTLSCSPISGHRSVSWYQQTPGQGLQFLFEYFSETQRNKGNFPGRFSGRQFSNSRSEMNVSTLELGDSALYLCASSFGGDNEQFFGPGTRLTVL.

The gene calls are TRBV7-9 and TRBJ2-1, with 11 bases that match TRBD2. The CDR3 consists of 15 residues. V trimming: 0 bases; J trimming: 15 bases; junction bases outside the gene matches: 10. Per the germline V gene, CDR1 is SEHNR and CDR2 is FQNEAQ (reference sequence). CDR3 nucleotide sequence: TGTGCCAGCAGCTTAGCGCAACTAGCGGGAGTGGAGTTGTTCTTC. Amino acid sequence: CASSLAQLAGVELFF.

The rearrangement links TRBV9 to TRBJ2-2; D unresolved. CDR1 SGDLS and CDR2 YYNGEE come from the germline V gene. The CDR3 has 13 amino acids. The germline V and J ends were trimmed by 7 bases and 3 bases, with 10 bases remaining between them. In DNA form, the CDR3 reads TGTGCCAGCCCGATGCACTACACCGGGGAGCTGTTTTTT. It translates to CASPMHYTGELFF.

This chain connects TRBV27 to TRBJ2-5; 8 bases fit TRBD1. With V trimmed by 2 bases and J by 1 base, 9 bases remained unmatched. The germline gives CDR1 MNHEY, CDR2 SMNVEV (reference sequence). CDR3 length: 17 residues. CDR3 nucleotides: TGTGCCAGCAGTTTAGATTATCGGACAGGGATCCAAGAGACCCAGTACTTC. Its protein product is CASSLDYRTGIQETQYF.

The chain joins TRBV29-1 to TRBJ2-7, with D possibly matching TRBD1 (5 bases). Between the trimmed V and J ends, which lost 7 bases and 2 bases, there was a span of 18 bases. The CDR3 sequence is 14 residues long. CDR1 and CDR2 from the germline V gene are SQVTM and ANQGSEA. Here the CDR3 reads CSGYTTANPYEQYF. CDR3 in DNA: TGCAGCGGTTATACGACAGCTAACCCCTACGAGCAGTACTTC.

This clone was detected once. The chain combines TRBV7-8 with TRBJ2-3; the match to TRBD2 covers 7 bases. This CDR3 has 14 residues. Trimming cost V 3 bases and J 4 bases; bases outside gene matches: 4. CDR1 and CDR2 (germline): SGHVS, FQNEAQ. The CDR3 sequence: CASSLLAGPDTQYF. CDR3 nucleotides: TGTGCCAGCAGCTTGTTAGCGGGTCCAGATACGCAGTATTTT. Full variable domain (outside the CDR3, taken from reference TRBV7-8 and TRBJ2-3): GAGVSQSPRYKVAKRGQDVALRCDPISGHVSLFWYQQALGQGPEFLTYFQNEAQLDKSGLPSDRFFAERPEGSVSTLKIQRTQQEDSAVYLCASSLLAGPDTQYFGPGTRLTVL.

The J gene is TRBJ2-4, the V gene TRBV19, with a possible D match to TRBD1 (5 bases). This CDR3 spans 17 amino acids. V was pared by 5 bases and J by 2 bases, with 19 bases between. CDR1 and CDR2 (germline): LNHDA, SQIVND (reference sequence). CDR3 coding DNA: TGTGCCAGTAGTCCTAAGTGGGGCAGCCTAACCAAAAACATTCAGTACTTC. It codes for CASSPKWGSLTKNIQYF.